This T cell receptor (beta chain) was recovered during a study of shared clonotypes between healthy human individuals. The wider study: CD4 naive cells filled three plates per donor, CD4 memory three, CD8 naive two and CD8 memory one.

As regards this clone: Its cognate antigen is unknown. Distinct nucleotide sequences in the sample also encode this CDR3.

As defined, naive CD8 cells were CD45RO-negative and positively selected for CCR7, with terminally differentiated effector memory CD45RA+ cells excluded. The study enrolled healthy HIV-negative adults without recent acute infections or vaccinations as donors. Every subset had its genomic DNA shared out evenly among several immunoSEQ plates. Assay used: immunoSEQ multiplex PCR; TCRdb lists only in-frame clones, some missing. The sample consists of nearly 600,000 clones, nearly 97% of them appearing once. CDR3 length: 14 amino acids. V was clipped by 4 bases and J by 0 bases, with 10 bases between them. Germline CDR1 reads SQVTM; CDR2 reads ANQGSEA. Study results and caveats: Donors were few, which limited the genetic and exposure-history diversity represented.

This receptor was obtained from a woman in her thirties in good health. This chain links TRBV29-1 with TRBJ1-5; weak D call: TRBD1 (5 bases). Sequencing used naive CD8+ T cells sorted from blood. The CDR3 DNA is TGCAGCGTTGCAACGGGGACTAGCAATCAGCCCCAGCATTTT. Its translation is CSVATGTSNQPQHF.